This is a list of T cell receptor beta chains from one sample in a study of cytomegalovirus exposure and HLA in healthy donors. Data came from immunoSEQ multiplex PCR; TCRdb stores just in-frame clones and leaves some out. The table has 90,000 to 120,000 clones, roughly 76% seen once. Sequenced: PBMCs. Every receptor here comes from a young man in good health and CMV-seronegative. CDR3s include the opening cysteine and the closing phenylalanine or tryptophan. Each record gives: J gene, CDR3 length, D gene, clone size, V gene, CDR3 DNA, CDR3 protein. A D gene is named only where the DNA matches it firmly. Clone size is not always given. Where it is, it says once, few, many or a class for expanded clones.

TRBJ1-1	14	TRBD1	NA	TRBV28	TGTGCCAGCACCGGGACAGGGGTTAGGACTGAAGCTTTCTTT	CASTGTGVRTEAFF
TRBJ1-6	15	TRBD1	NA	TRBV9	TGTGCCAGCAGCGTTCAGGGGGAGTTTAATTCACCCCTCCACTTT	CASSVQGEFNSPLHF
TRBJ2-1	15	TRBD1	NA	TRBV9	TGTGCCAGCAGCCCCCAGACAGGGGGAAGCAATGAGCAGTTCTTC	CASSPQTGGSNEQFF
TRBJ2-5	13	NA	NA	TRBV13	TGTGCCAGCAGCGGAGACTTTCAAGAGACCCAGTACTTC	CASSGDFQETQYF
TRBJ1-2	16	NA	NA	TRBV6-6	TGTGCCAGCAGTTACCCTCCTCTGATCGGGGAGGAAGGCTACACCTTC	CASSYPPLIGEEGYTF
TRBJ2-7	14	NA	few	TRBV5-6	TGTGCCAGCAGCGCCGCGGACTCTACATACGAGCAGTACTTC	CASSAADSTYEQYF
TRBJ1-2	15	NA	few	TRBV6-4	TGTGCCAGCAGTGACACCCCTCAAGCGCTTAAGGGCTACACCTTC	CASSDTPQALKGYTF
TRBJ1-2	13	NA	few	TRBV25-1	TGTGCCAGCAGTGAAAGAGCGGGCTATGGCTACACCTTC	CASSERAGYGYTF
TRBJ2-7	15	TRBD1	NA	TRBV4-3	TGCGCCAGCAGCCAAGATGGACAGGGGTCCTACGAGCAGTACTTC	CASSQDGQGSYEQYF
TRBJ1-2	13	NA	NA	TRBV9	TGTGCCAGCAGCGTAACCGGGAGCTATGGCTACACCTTC	CASSVTGSYGYTF
TRBJ1-1	15	TRBD1	NA	TRBV6-6	TGTGCCAGCAACCCGGGGAGGACAGGGTTCACTGAAGCTTTCTTT	CASNPGRTGFTEAFF
TRBJ2-1	16	NA	NA	TRBV7-9	TGTGCCAGCAGCCCCGCCCGTCAGGGGCCTAACAATGAGCAGTTCTTC	CASSPARQGPNNEQFF
TRBJ1-4	14	NA	NA	TRBV6-5	TGTGCCAGCAGTCCCGTTGAGGGTGACGAAAAACTGTTTTTT	CASSPVEGDEKLFF
TRBJ2-7	13	NA	NA	TRBV5-1	TGCGCCAGCAGCTTGGAAGGGAGATACGAGCAGTACTTC	CASSLEGRYEQYF
TRBJ1-2	17	NA	few	TRBV7-8	TGTGCCAGCAGCTTAGCGCGGAGTGGCGTGGGGGCGCGAGGCTACACCTTC	CASSLARSGVGARGYTF
TRBJ1-5	14	NA	NA	TRBV15	TGTGCCACCAGCAGAGATCTGGGGGGGGCGCCCCAGCATTTT	CATSRDLGGAPQHF
TRBJ2-6	15	NA	once	TRBV6-5	TGTGCCAGCAGCCGGGACATTGCTGGGGCCAACGTCCTGACTTTC	CASSRDIAGANVLTF
TRBJ2-7	16	NA	NA	TRBV15	TGTGCCACCAGCAGAGAGTACGGGGGTGGGACCTACGAGCAGTACTTC	CATSREYGGGTYEQYF
TRBJ2-7	17	NA	NA	TRBV18	TGTGCCAGCTCCCCTCTTACCGGGACTGCAAGCTCCTACGAGCAGTACTTC	CASSPLTGTASSYEQYF
TRBJ1-2	15	TRBD1	NA	TRBV2	TGTGCCAGCAGCCGGACAGGCCAGACTTCCTATGGCTACACCTTC	CASSRTGQTSYGYTF
TRBJ1-2	14	NA	few	TRBV5-1	TGCGCCAGCAGCTCCCCGGGAAGCTCCTATGGCTACACCTTC	CASSSPGSSYGYTF
TRBJ1-6	15	NA	few	TRBV5-1	TGCGCCAGCAGCTTATCCGGGAGTGAACGATCACCCCTCCACTTT	CASSLSGSERSPLHF
TRBJ1-2	13	NA	few	TRBV6-1	TGTGCCAGCAGTGAACGTCGGAACTATGGCTACACCTTC	CASSERRNYGYTF
TRBJ2-3	13	NA	NA	TRBV29-1	TGCAGCGGAGGGGGACAAGCGAGAGATACGCAGTATTTT	CSGGGQARDTQYF
TRBJ1-1	14	NA	few	TRBV5-1	TGCGCCAGCAGCAGGGGGGGTCCGGACACTGAAGCTTTCTTT	CASSRGGPDTEAFF
TRBJ2-1	16	TRBD1	NA	TRBV15	TGTGCCACCAGCAGAGGTTCAGGGGGCAGTTACAATGAGCAGTTCTTC	CATSRGSGGSYNEQFF
TRBJ1-6	15	TRBD1	once	TRBV6-1	TGTGCCAGCAGTGAAAGGGGGCGGTCGAATTCACCCCTCCACTTT	CASSERGRSNSPLHF
TRBJ2-2	14	NA	few	TRBV11-2	TGTGCCAGCAGCTTAGGTGGCCCGGGACAGGAGCTGTTTTTT	CASSLGGPGQELFF
TRBJ1-4	14	NA	NA	TRBV19	TGTGCCAGTAGTACCGAGGCAACTAATGAAAAACTGTTTTTT	CASSTEATNEKLFF
TRBJ2-7	14	TRBD2	NA	TRBV7-2	TGTGCCAGCAGCGTCGGGGGGACCTCCTACGAGCAGTACTTC	CASSVGGTSYEQYF
TRBJ1-2	15	NA	NA	TRBV4-3	TGCGCCAGCAGCCAAGAGGGGAGCCCGGATAGTGGCTACACCTTC	CASSQEGSPDSGYTF
TRBJ2-1	11	NA	NA	TRBV5-1	TGCGCCAGCAGCTTAGTCGGTGAGCAGTTCTTC	CASSLVGEQFF
TRBJ1-1	12	NA	once	TRBV29-1	TGCAGCGTTGCCTGGCAGACTATTGAAGCTTTCTTT	CSVAWQTIEAFF
TRBJ2-2	17	TRBD1	NA	TRBV18	TGTGCCAGCTCACCGAAGCGAGACAGGGGATCCTCCGGGGAGCTGTTTTTT	CASSPKRDRGSSGELFF
TRBJ2-5	11	NA	NA	TRBV7-9	TGTGCCAGCAGCCCCGACGGGGACCAGTACTTC	CASSPDGDQYF
TRBJ2-2	17	NA	NA	TRBV15	TGTGCCACCAGCAGTTTCGGGGGTAGCGTTTTGACCGGGGAGCTGTTTTTT	CATSSFGGSVLTGELFF
TRBJ1-1	17	NA	NA	TRBV4-3	TGCGCCAGCAGCCAAGCTCCTGCGGGGGCGGTAGGGACTGAAGCTTTCTTT	CASSQAPAGAVGTEAFF
TRBJ2-3	16	NA	NA	TRBV5-4	TGTGCCAGCAGCAGACGGGACTCCGAATTCACAGATACGCAGTATTTT	CASSRRDSEFTDTQYF
TRBJ2-1	11	NA	NA	TRBV7-8	TGTGCCAGCAGCCTCTTGAATGAGCAGTTCTTC	CASSLLNEQFF
TRBJ2-3	12	TRBD2	once	TRBV9	TGTGCCAGCAGCGTAGACGGGACTAGTGCCTATTTT	CASSVDGTSAYF
TRBJ1-3	15	NA	NA	TRBV28	TGTGCCAGCAGATCACAGGGTTACTCTGGAAACACCATATATTTT	CASRSQGYSGNTIYF
TRBJ2-3	14	TRBD1	NA	TRBV5-4	TGTGCCAGCAGCCTCCGGACAGGGCCAGATACGCAGTATTTT	CASSLRTGPDTQYF
TRBJ2-7	16	TRBD2	NA	TRBV6-6	TGTGCCAGCAGTTACGGAGTGGGGGGGGGTTCCTACGAGCAGTACTTC	CASSYGVGGGSYEQYF
TRBJ2-5	16	NA	NA	TRBV5-1	TGCGCCAGCAGCTTGGGGGCCGGGCAGGGACAAGAGACCCAGTACTTC	CASSLGAGQGQETQYF
TRBJ1-1	14	TRBD1	few	TRBV18	TGTGCCAGCTCAGCCCGACAGGGAGACACTGAAGCTTTCTTT	CASSARQGDTEAFF
TRBJ2-3	15	TRBD2	few	TRBV5-1	TGCGCCAGCAGCTTCCTAGCGGGGGGCACAGATACGCAGTATTTT	CASSFLAGGTDTQYF
TRBJ1-5	15	TRBD1	NA	TRBV28	TGTGCCAGCAGAACACCCTCTGACAGGGGCCAGCCCCAGCATTTT	CASRTPSDRGQPQHF
TRBJ2-5	13	NA	NA	TRBV7-2	TGTGCCAGCAGCTTAGGTGGCGGGGAGACCCAGTACTTC	CASSLGGGETQYF
TRBJ2-3	14	NA	NA	TRBV4-1	TGCGCCAGCAGCCAGCAGGAGGGGCCGGATACGCAGTATTTT	CASSQQEGPDTQYF
TRBJ2-1	11	NA	NA	TRBV5-4	TGTGCCAGCAGCTTGCCGGGGGAGCAGTTCTTC	CASSLPGEQFF
TRBJ2-1	15	TRBD2	NA	TRBV7-9	TGTGCCAGCAGCTTAATTGGGGGGGACTACAATGAGCAGTTCTTC	CASSLIGGDYNEQFF
TRBJ2-7	15	NA	NA	TRBV2	TGTGCCAGCGGGGAAACAGGTACCGATCTTGACGAGCAGTACTTC	CASGETGTDLDEQYF
TRBJ2-5	13	TRBD1	once	TRBV7-7	TGTGCTAGCAGTCCTACAGGGGGCGCGTTCCAGTACTTC	CASSPTGGAFQYF
TRBJ2-7	15	TRBD2	NA	TRBV6-5	TGTGCCAGCAGTTCGCGACTAGCGGGGCCCCTCGAGCAGTACTTC	CASSSRLAGPLEQYF
TRBJ2-2	15	TRBD1	NA	TRBV7-2	TGTGCCAGCAGCCGCCGACAGGGTGGGACCGGGGAGCTGTTTTTT	CASSRRQGGTGELFF
TRBJ1-1	12	NA	NA	TRBV2	TGTGCCAGCAGCGACACCTGGCCGAAAGCTTTCTTT	CASSDTWPKAFF
TRBJ1-5	15	TRBD1	NA	TRBV5-8	TGTGCCAGCAGCTTGGCCGGGACAGGGAGTCAGCCCCAGCATTTT	CASSLAGTGSQPQHF